This T cell receptor (beta chain) is drawn from a study of beta chain features in type 1 diabetes. Overall study context: Healthy donors and patients had similar age, gender and cell yields. Whole-study results and caveats: Sampled from patients, naive, central memory and Treg TCRB repertoires appeared more similar than those sampled from healthy donors. Using cDNA template may skew counts toward highly expressing activated cells. In all four CD4+ subsets, TCRB CDR3 length was significantly, moderately reduced in type 1 diabetes. Patients with type 1 diabetes showed fewer VDJ junction insertions and more deletions.

Investigators reverse transcribed all isolated RNA, so they sequenced expressed TCRB transcripts. Assay: immunoSEQ multiplex PCR; the TCRdb copy retains only in-frame clones and omits some. The table lists approximately 730,000 clones, under 15% of them singletons. Trimming removed 10 bases from V and 0 bases from J; junction bases left unmatched: 15. The CDR3 spans 18 residues. Germline values: CDR1 SGDLS, CDR2 YYNGEE. There are a few counts of this clone. Its antigen remains unknown. The TCR was taken from a man aged 18 to 35 with type 1 diabetes. The sample comprised naive CD4+ T cells from blood. This rearrangement joins TRBV9 to TRBJ2-7; 14 bases are a match to TRBD2. DNA of the CDR3: TGTGCCTCCTCTTTTGGTGGGACTAGCGGGGGTAGCTCCTACGAGCAGTACTTC. Translation gives CASSFGGTSGGSSYEQYF.